This T cell receptor beta chain was retrieved from a study of cytomegalovirus exposure and HLA in healthy donors. The sample holds a few counts of this clone. Its target is not known. This CDR3 spans 14 amino acids. The junction had 7 bases not matched to a gene; V was cut back by 0 bases and J by 7 bases. CDR1 is SGDLS and CDR2 is YYNGEE in the germline V gene. Primers for the PCR totalled 60 Vbeta and 13 Jbeta. Repertoires were generated with immunoSEQ multiplex PCR, while TCRdb's copy carries only in-frame clones and drops some. Among almost 200,000 clones, 79% were seen once, and the ten largest hold more than 0.35%. Findings and limits, study-wide: Among TCR beta chains, those listed as cytomegalovirus-associated numbered approximately 150. Within the data, a cluster of highly shared sequence variants was likely a sequencing artifact. Clonal expansion, a later analysis showed, was greater in HLA-associated TCR beta chains than in equally common others.

The specimen was PBMCs. The V gene is TRBV9, the J gene TRBJ2-7; 7 bases fit TRBD2. The clonotype originates from a male donor in good health and CMV-seropositive. CDR3: CASSVDNWGGEQYF. The CDR3 DNA is TGTGCCAGCAGCGTAGACAATTGGGGGGGTGAGCAGTACTTC.